The 29 T cell receptor beta chains given below trace back to one sample, sequenced in a study of T cells in Graves' hyperthyroidism and ophthalmopathy (dated by TCRdb to 2018 to 2020). Library preparation used multiplex PCR. Sequencing took place on an Illumina HiSeq 2000. TCR beta CDR3 regions were amplified from RNA transcripts. The TCR CDR3 was subjected to a first round of RT-PCR using the HTBI primer set and the Qiagen OneStep RT-PCR kit. TCRdb trimmed the raw reads at Q25, called clones with MiXCR and kept productive beta chains. Records with the same CDR3 protein are collapsed into one entry carrying the most frequent genes and DNA. For this sample the table gives approximately 210,000 distinct CDR3 sequences, of which 15% to 20% were detected only once. The ten largest clonotypes hold under 65% of the sample. The sequencing input was blood. The origin of the receptors is a man between 45 and 60 years old with Graves' hyperthyroidism.

This clonotype was observed many times. The chain recombines TRBV18 with TRBJ1-1, with 7 bases lining up with TRBD1. V lost 3 bases and J lost 5; bases outside the gene matches: 9. There are 15 residues in the CDR3. Germline lookup yields CDR1 KGHSH and CDR2 LQKENI. CDR3: CASSPRSGGVTEAFF. The CDR3 nucleotides read TGTGCCAGCTCACCTCGGTCAGGGGGAGTAACTGAAGCTTTCTTT.

In this sample, this clonotype turned up once. V is TRBV27 and J is TRBJ2-5, with 9 bases lining up with TRBD2. The CDR3 spans 16 residues. Germline V gene lookup returns CDR1 MNHEY and CDR2 SMNVEV (reference sequence). J lost 5 bases, V lost 6 bases, and 13 bases had no gene match. CDR3 sequence: CASRLAGGRARETQYF. In nucleotides, the CDR3 is TGTGCCAGCAGGCTAGCGGGCGGGAGGGCCAGGGAGACCCAGTACTTC.

The chain joins TRBV7-6 to TRBJ2-1; D is perhaps TRBD2 (5 bases). CDR3 length equals 12 residues. The V end was cut by 3 bases, the J end by 9 bases, with 9 bases between. Per the germline V gene, CDR1 is SGHVS and CDR2 is FNYEAQ. CDR3 protein: CASSLSSGEQFF. The CDR3 bases are TGTGCCAGCAGCTTGTCCAGCGGTGAGCAGTTCTTC.

This clonotype was observed at least ten times. The junction shows a germline mismatch at one end, possibly a read error. This chain connects TRBV27 to TRBJ1-2; 9 nucleotides match TRBD1. The germline V gene has CDR1 MNHEY and CDR2 SMNVEV (reference sequence). This CDR3 contains 16 residues. The CDR3 coding sequence is TGTGCCAGCAGTTCCAGCACAGGGGGCGGATTAGGTGGCCACACCTTC. Translating it yields CASSSSTGGGLGGHTF.

This clonotype has only a few counts. CDR3 in amino acids: CASTTRGLAGSNEQFF. CDR3 sequence (DNA): TGTGCCAGCACAACCCGAGGGCTAGCGGGATCGAATGAGCAGTTCTTC. The chain is built from TRBV7-8 and TRBJ2-1; 9 bases line up with TRBD2. This CDR3 is built from 16 residues. Germline V gives CDR1 SGHVS, CDR2 FQNEAQ. Trimming at V came to 7 bases and at J to 7 bases, leaving 14 bases not matched to a gene.

The chain employs TRBV28 and TRBJ2-7; TRBD2 aligns across 14 bases. Germline V gene lookup returns CDR1 MDHEN and CDR2 SYDVKM. Trimming removed 6 bases from V and 1 base from J; junction bases left unmatched: 5. This CDR3 spans 16 amino acids. The CDR3 DNA is TGTGCCAGCAGACTAGGACTAGCGGGAGGTTCCTACGAGCAGTACTTC. It translates to CASRLGLAGGSYEQYF.

This clonotype appeared many times. The CDR3 region is CASSSPGQVIQYF. The CDR3 nucleotides are TGTGCCAGCAGTTCCCCGGGACAGGTCATTCAGTACTTC. The chain has TRBV28 and TRBJ2-4; 8 nucleotides line up with TRBD1. V lost 4 bases, J lost 9 bases, and 5 bases stayed unmatched. This CDR3 comprises 13 residues. The germline V gene encodes CDR1 MDHEN and CDR2 SYDVKM.

This rearrangement joins TRBV12-3 or TRBV12-4 to TRBJ2-2; D may be TRBD1 or TRBD2 (6 bases each). The V and J ends lost 10 bases and 6 bases respectively, with 12 bases between them. This CDR3 has 12 amino acids. The CDR3 nucleotides are TGTGCCACCGGAGGGGGGTCCGGGGAGCTGTTTTTT. It yields the protein CATGGGSGELFF.

The chain has TRBV24-1 and TRBJ2-1, with 15 bases lining up with TRBD2. Germline V gives CDR1 KGHDR, CDR2 SFDVKD. The ends lost 10 bases at V and 9 bases at J; junction bases unmatched: 6. This CDR3 contains 14 residues. CDR3 in amino acids: CATGLAGGGSEQFF. The DNA for the CDR3 is TGTGCCACGGGACTAGCGGGAGGAGGAAGTGAGCAGTTCTTC.

J is TRBJ1-5 and V is TRBV7-9, with no clear D. This CDR3 region has 14 residues. V was clipped by 5 bases and J by 5 bases, with 13 bases between them. Germline lookup yields CDR1 SEHNR and CDR2 FQNEAQ (reference sequence). CDR3 protein: CASSLTETDQPQHF. CDR3 nucleotide sequence: TGTGCCAGCAGCCTCACGGAAACAGATCAGCCCCAGCATTTT.

The chain links TRBV12-3 or TRBV12-4 to TRBJ2-7, with 10 bases that match TRBD2. The J segment lost 6 bases and the V segment lost 7 bases, leaving 21 bases of the junction unmatched. CDR3 size: 18 residues. The CDR3 sequence is CASKKGSLAGDLKAEQYF. The CDR3 nucleotides are TGTGCCAGCAAGAAAGGTAGCCTAGCGGGAGATCTGAAGGCCGAGCAGTACTTC.

This clonotype has a count of ten or more. This chain connects TRBV5-1 to TRBJ2-1; 10 bases agree with TRBD2. This CDR3 region has 14 residues. Losses at the gene ends were 4 bases for V and 9 bases for J; bases not matched to a gene: 7. In germline, CDR1 is SGHRS, CDR2 YFSETQ. CDR3 amino acids: CASSPLAGVGEQFF. For the CDR3, the DNA is TGCGCCAGCAGCCCTCTAGCGGGAGTAGGTGAGCAGTTCTTC. Based on the CDR3 plus reference TRBV5-1 and TRBJ2-1, the full variable domain is KAGVTQTPRYLIKTRGQQVTLSCSPISGHRSVSWYQQTPGQGLQFLFEYFSETQRNKGNFPGRFSGRQFSNSRSEMNVSTLELGDSALYLCASSPLAGVGEQFFGPGTRLTVL.

The table lists this clonotype with many counts. The V and J genes are TRBV3-1 and TRBJ2-3; weak D call: TRBD2 (6 bases). Trimming took off 4 bases at V and 3 bases at J, with 14 bases between the two ends. Germline assignment: CDR1 LGHDT and CDR2 YNNKEL (reference sequence). This CDR3 contains 15 residues. The CDR3 DNA follows: TGTGCCAGCAGCCGAGGGACTGCGGAAACAGATACGCAGTATTTT. Translated, it gives CASSRGTAETDTQYF.

This clonotype was found many times. This chain joins TRBV28 and TRBJ1-6, with D perhaps TRBD1 (6 bases). The CDR3 consists of 15 residues. Trimming cost V 2 bases and J 12 bases, with 17 bases left between them. Germline assignment: CDR1 MDHEN and CDR2 SYDVKM. CDR3 residues: CASSLNRDGLQPLHF. The CDR3 nucleotides read TGTGCCAGCAGTTTAAACAGGGACGGACTCCAACCCCTCCACTTT. The whole variable domain, filled in from reference TRBV28 and TRBJ1-6, reads DVKVTQSSRYLVKRTGEKVFLECVQDMDHENMFWYRQDPGLGLRLIYFSYDVKMKEKGDIPEGYSVSREKKERFSLILESASTNQTSMYLCASSLNRDGLQPLHFGNGTRLTVT.

This clonotype was observed a few times. CDR3 sequence: CASAPSGVNSLNTGELFF. The CDR3 DNA is TGTGCTAGTGCCCCCTCGGGGGTCAACTCTTTGAACACCGGGGAGCTGTTTTTT. The chain carries TRBV12-5 and TRBJ2-2; maybe TRBD2 (6 bases). Trimming removed 7 bases from V and 1 base from J, with 22 bases in between. The germline gives CDR1 LGHNT, CDR2 FRNRAP. The CDR3 is 18 amino acids.

The rearrangement uses TRBV6-1 and TRBJ1-5; D may be TRBD1 (5 bases). Trimming left V 3 bases short and J 4 bases short, with 10 bases between. The V gene's germline CDR1 is MNHNS and CDR2 SASEGT. The CDR3 has 14 amino acids. The CDR3 sequence: CASSDRGANQPQHF. DNA for the CDR3: TGTGCCAGCAGTGATAGGGGAGCGAATCAGCCCCAGCATTTT.

Notes on this clonotype: It may be a read error: a sequence one base away is much more abundant. J is TRBJ2-1 and V is TRBV11-2, with D hard to call. The CDR3 covers 12 residues. The germline CDR1 and CDR2 sequences are SGHAT and FQNNGV. The V end lost 5 bases, the J end lost 5 bases, and 7 bases lay between the germline ends. The CDR3 here is CASSPPHNEQFF. The CDR3 nucleotides are TGTGCCAGCAGCCCCCCCCACAATGAGCAGTTCTTC.

V and J are TRBV30 and TRBJ2-7, with 7 bases identical to TRBD1. Germline V CDR1 and CDR2: GTSNPN, SVGIG (reference sequence). The CDR3 has 13 residues. DNA of the CDR3: TGTGCTTTGGACAGGTCGATAGCCTACGAGCAGTACTTC. The encoded protein is CALDRSIAYEQYF. The whole variable domain, remainder taken from reference TRBV30 and TRBJ2-7, is SQTIHQWPATLVQPVGSPLSLECTVEGTSNPNLYWYRQAAGRGLQLLFYSVGIGQISSEVPQNLSASRPQDRQFILSSKKLLLSDSGFYLCALDRSIAYEQYFGPGTRLTVT.

This clonotype was seen ten or more times. The CDR3 region is CASSPGREANEQFF. CDR3 sequence (DNA): TGTGCCAGCTCACCTGGAAGGGAGGCAAATGAGCAGTTCTTC. The chain carries TRBV18 and TRBJ2-1; tentatively, D is TRBD2 (6 bases). The CDR3 totals 14 residues. Germline CDR1 and CDR2: KGHSH and LQKENI. The ends were cut back, 3 bases at V and 7 bases at J, with 13 bases in the middle.

The chain has TRBV19 and TRBJ2-1; 8 nucleotides match TRBD2. The CDR3 is 13 residues long. The germline CDR1 and CDR2 sequences are LNHDA and SQIVND (reference sequence). The J segment lost 12 bases and the V segment lost 5 bases, leaving 9 bases of the junction unmatched. The CDR3 protein is CASSPLAASSQFF. The CDR3, as DNA: TGTGCCAGTAGTCCACTAGCGGCATCGTCGCAGTTCTTC. The full variable domain, rest sourced from reference TRBV19 and TRBJ2-1, is DGGITQSPKYLFRKEGQNVTLSCEQNLNHDAMYWYRQDPGQGLRLIYYSQIVNDFQKGDIAEGYSVSREKKESFPLTVTSAQKNPTAFYLCASSPLAASSQFFGPGTRLTVL.

Ten or more counts support this clonotype. J is TRBJ1-2 and V is TRBV5-1, with D possibly being TRBD1 (5 bases). The CDR3 sequence is 13 residues long. Per the germline V gene, CDR1 is SGHRS and CDR2 is YFSETQ. V shed 2 bases and J shed 6 bases, with 11 bases lying between them. For the CDR3, the DNA is TGCGCCAGCAGCTTTCAGGGTATCGATGGCTACACCTTC. Encoded protein: CASSFQGIDGYTF.

This clonotype was counted at least ten times. The chain has TRBV20-1 and TRBJ2-3, with TRBD2 as a possible D gene (5 bases). V lost 7 bases and J lost 7, with 30 bases in between. The CDR3 totals 17 residues. Germline-derived CDR1 and CDR2 are DFQATT and SNEGSKA (reference sequence). The CDR3: CSVPMGSVGVLENTQYF. CDR3 DNA: TGCAGTGTTCCGATGGGGAGCGTCGGGGTCCTCGAGAATACGCAGTATTTT.

This clonotype has at least ten counts. The V call is TRBV2, the J call TRBJ2-7, with 9 bases fitting TRBD2. The CDR3 consists of 14 residues. CDR1 is SNHLY and CDR2 is FYNNEI in the germline V gene. Losses at the gene ends were 7 bases for V and 3 bases for J; bases not matched to a gene: 7. The CDR3 DNA is TGTGCCAGCACCGAGACTAGCGGATACTACGAGCAGTACTTC. Translation gives CASTETSGYYEQYF. Full variable domain (outside the CDR3, taken from reference TRBV2 and TRBJ2-7): EPEVTQTPSHQVTQMGQEVILRCVPISNHLYFYWYRQILGQKVEFLVSFYNNEISEKSEIFDDQFSVERPDGSNFTLKIRSTKLEDSAMYFCASTETSGYYEQYFGPGTRLTVT.

The chain uses TRBV20-1 and TRBJ2-7, with D uncertain. The germline gives CDR1 DFQATT, CDR2 SNEGSKA (reference sequence). There are 14 residues in the CDR3. Trimming stripped 1 base from V and 0 bases from J, with 10 bases between. CDR3 nucleotide sequence: TGCAGTGCTAGAGCCCAGGCGATCTCCTACGAGCAGTACTTC. Protein product: CSARAQAISYEQYF.

This clonotype was found many times. The CDR3 sequence is CSADRQESYGYTF. CDR3 coding DNA: TGCAGTGCCGACAGACAGGAGAGCTATGGCTACACCTTC. The gene calls are TRBV20-1 and TRBJ1-2; D possibly corresponds to TRBD1 (6 bases). Trimming cost V 6 bases and J 4 bases, with 15 bases left between them. Germline V gene data show CDR1 as DFQATT and CDR2 as SNEGSKA (reference sequence). The CDR3 extends over 13 amino acids.

This chain connects TRBV4-1 to TRBJ1-1; D gene uncertain. Trimming cost V 6 bases and J 2 bases, with 28 bases left between them. The germline V gene encodes CDR1 MGHRA and CDR2 YSYEKL. The CDR3 totals 19 residues. CDR3 loop: CASSRLSPPQAYQNTEAFF. DNA of the CDR3: TGCGCCAGCAGTCGACTAAGCCCCCCCCAGGCGTACCAAAACACTGAAGCTTTCTTT.

This clonotype was counted many times. This chain links TRBV7-2 with TRBJ2-3, with D possibly being TRBD1 or TRBD2 (5 bases each). The CDR3 is 15 residues long. Deletions cut 6 bases from V and 4 bases from J, with 17 bases between. The germline gives CDR1 SGHTA, CDR2 FQGNSA. The CDR3 DNA reads as TGTGCCAGCAGTAGCATGGGGACGGATTCAGATACGCAGTATTTT. It translates to CASSSMGTDSDTQYF.

This clonotype was seen many times. V gene TRBV7-8 combines with J gene TRBJ2-1; no reliable D call. Germline-derived CDR1 and CDR2 are SGHVS and FQNEAQ. V dropped 0 bases and J dropped 15 bases, with 15 bases sitting between them. The CDR3 covers 13 residues. CDR3 amino acids: CASSLALMGKAFF. The CDR3 bases are TGTGCCAGCAGCTTAGCGCTAATGGGGAAGGCGTTCTTC. The full variable domain, with the rest looked up from reference TRBV7-8 and TRBJ2-1, is GAGVSQSPRYKVAKRGQDVALRCDPISGHVSLFWYQQALGQGPEFLTYFQNEAQLDKSGLPSDRFFAERPEGSVSTLKIQRTQQEDSAVYLCASSLALMGKAFFGPGTRLTVL.

J is TRBJ2-7 and V is TRBV7-9; 8 bases fit TRBD2. V lost 5 bases to trimming and J lost 1 base; unmatched junction nucleotides: 4. This CDR3 contains 14 residues. Germline V gene lookup returns CDR1 SEHNR and CDR2 FQNEAQ (reference sequence). The CDR3 here is CASSITSGSYEQYF. CDR3 nucleotide sequence: TGTGCCAGCAGCATCACTAGCGGTTCCTACGAGCAGTACTTC.